This T cell receptor (beta chain) was sequenced for a study of shared clonotypes between healthy human individuals. The CDR3 is 12 residues long. Germline V gene data show CDR1 as GTSNPN and CDR2 as SVGIG (reference sequence). The V gene lost 5 bases and the J gene lost 6 bases, with 12 bases spanning the gap. Study conclusions and caveats: Non-shared clonotypes were found to have lower generation probabilities than the clonotypes that were shared by all four of the sorted-subset donors.

Sequencing was at deep level. The method was immunoSEQ multiplex PCR; TCRdb's version includes in-frame clones alone and lacks a portion of them. The sample has around 940,000 clones, about three quarters seen once; the top ten hold roughly 1.5%. On this clone itself: As yet, its antigen is unknown.

The chain combines TRBV30 with TRBJ2-3; D is unresolved. This TCR derives from a young man in good health. The sample comprised memory CD4+ T cells sorted from blood. The subset is: CD45RA-negative fraction. The CDR3 spells CAWSHQWDTQYF. The CDR3 region has the DNA TGTGCCTGGTCACACCAATGGGATACGCAGTATTTT.